The 7 T cell receptor beta chains below all came from one sample that was sequenced in a study of T cells after yellow fever vaccination. Using its own MiXCR run on the 5' RACE reads, TCRdb lists one record per CDR3 protein. The data show about 350,000 distinct CDR3 sequences, roughly 8.6% seen once. Material: PBMCs, obtained more than 40 days after the first yellow fever vaccination. The receptor set was obtained from a man between 18 and 35 years old who received the YFV17D yellow fever vaccine.

This clonotype was picked up many times. J is TRBJ1-1 and V is TRBV10-3; D not certain. Germline CDR1 ENHRY, CDR2 SYGVKD. V lost 7 bases, J lost 1 base, and 13 bases lay in between. This CDR3 is 14 amino acids long. CDR3 DNA sequence: TGTGCCATCAAAGGTCCAGCATCGAACACTGAAGCTTTCTTT. As protein: CAIKGPASNTEAFF.

This clonotype was seen ten or more times. The CDR3, as DNA: TGTGCCAGCAGCCAAGAAGGTTGGGGGCAGAGCTCCTACGAGCAGTACTTC. This codes for CASSQEGWGQSSYEQYF. The V gene is TRBV4-2, the J gene TRBJ2-7; D might be TRBD1 (6 bases). Germline CDR1 is LGHNA and CDR2 is YNFKEQ. The CDR3 totals 17 residues. V was clipped by 0 bases and J by 0 bases, with 15 bases between them.

In this sample, this clonotype turned up a few times. The rearrangement links TRBV18 to TRBJ2-5; D is unclear. CDR3 length equals 14 residues. Between the trimmed V and J ends, which lost 0 bases and 1 base, there was a span of 6 bases. Germline-derived CDR1 and CDR2 are KGHSH and LQKENI. The CDR3 reads CASSPPQVQETQYF. CDR3 DNA: TGTGCCAGCTCACCACCGCAGGTCCAAGAGACCCAGTACTTC.

The chain uses TRBV6-1 and TRBJ2-1; 13 bases are shared with TRBD2. Germline CDR1 MNHNS, CDR2 SASEGT. The J segment lost 8 bases and the V segment lost 8 bases, leaving 9 bases of the junction unmatched. The CDR3 consists of 15 residues. The DNA of the CDR3 is TGTGCCAGCTGGGGGGGGACTAGCGGGGTTCATGAGCAGTTCTTC. Translation gives CASWGGTSGVHEQFF.

The chain recombines TRBV27 with TRBJ1-6; 7 bases align to TRBD1. The CDR3 length is 16 residues. In germline, CDR1 is MNHEY, CDR2 SMNVEV (reference sequence). V shed 5 bases and J 0 bases; nucleotides not matched to a gene: 4. The CDR3 loop is CASSTGASSYNSPLHF. CDR3 sequence (DNA): TGTGCCAGCAGTACAGGGGCGAGCTCCTATAATTCACCCCTCCACTTT.

This clonotype showed up just a few times. The chain joins TRBV12-3 or TRBV12-4 to TRBJ2-2, with unresolved D. This CDR3 is 19 amino acids long. Trimming cost V 1 base and J 1 base, with 19 bases left between them. CDR3 DNA: TGTGCCAGCAGTTTAGGCCGATGGCAGCGAGATAGGAACACCGGGGAGCTGTTTTTT. It translates to CASSLGRWQRDRNTGELFF.

The chain links TRBV2 to TRBJ1-5, with unresolved D. Between the trimmed V and J ends, which lost 8 bases and 7 bases, there was a span of 18 bases. Germline-derived CDR1 and CDR2 are SNHLY and FYNNEI. The CDR3 length is 14 residues. CDR3 sequence (DNA): TGTGCCAGCGAATTGGGCCAGGCGGAACAGCCCCAGCATTTT. Its protein is CASELGQAEQPQHF. The complete variable domain, with remaining parts taken from reference TRBV2 and TRBJ1-5, reads EPEVTQTPSHQVTQMGQEVILRCVPISNHLYFYWYRQILGQKVEFLVSFYNNEISEKSEIFDDQFSVERPDGSNFTLKIRSTKLEDSAMYFCASELGQAEQPQHFGDGTRLSIL.